Reported below is one TCR beta chain. This sample was included in a study of blood T cell repertoires in COVID-19. This CDR3 is 14 amino acids long. V gave up 3 bases and J gave up 1 base, with 9 bases separating them. Germline lookup yields CDR1 SEHNR and CDR2 FQNEAQ (reference sequence). This table comes from immunoSEQ multiplex PCR, and its TCRdb copy is limited to in-frame clones, with some not included. The sample has 250,000 to 350,000 clones; roughly 90% are singletons. The TCR sequence derives from a woman in her sixties with acute or convalescent COVID-19. Sequencing was performed on peripheral blood. The V and J genes are TRBV7-9 and TRBJ2-5; D not certain. Written as DNA, the CDR3 is TGTGCCAGCAGCTTGTCGGTTAGCCAAGAGACCCAGTACTTC. This gives the protein CASSLSVSQETQYF.